The 14 T cell receptor beta chains below all came from one sample that was sequenced in a study of T cell responses to AZD1222 COVID-19 vaccine. Libraries were prepared by immunoSEQ multiplex PCR; TCRdb keeps only in-frame clonotypes and omits some of them. The sample comprises about 150,000 clones, about 92% of which are singletons, and less than 3.5% rests with the top ten. Sequencing used peripheral blood, obtained 28 days after the second AZD1222 dose. These receptors were taken from an adult who received the AZD1222 COVID-19 vaccine.

Here the CDR3 reads CASSPTGGVQETQYF. CDR3 bases: TGTGCCAGCAGCCCAACCGGGGGGGTTCAAGAGACCCAGTACTTC. The V and J genes are TRBV3-1 (or the pseudogene TRBV3-2) and TRBJ2-5; 8 positions agree with TRBD2. The V segment lost 4 bases and the J segment 2 bases; nucleotides outside the gene matches: 6. Germline V gene sequence: CDR1 LGHDT, CDR2 YNNKEL (reference sequence). CDR3 length: 15 residues.

The J gene is TRBJ2-5, the V gene TRBV6-2 or TRBV6-3; D might be TRBD1 (5 bases). The CDR3 sequence is 13 residues long. Germline V CDR1 and CDR2: MNHEY, SVGEGT. Trimming left V 6 bases short and J 2 bases short, with 10 bases between. The CDR3 loop is CASSPTEQETQYF. Here the CDR3 DNA reads TGTGCCAGCAGCCCGACAGAACAAGAGACCCAGTACTTC.

The J gene is TRBJ2-1, the V gene TRBV6-2 or TRBV6-3, with no clear D. The germline CDR1 and CDR2 sequences are MNHEY and SVGEGT. The germline V and J ends were trimmed by 5 bases and 2 bases, with 4 bases remaining between them. CDR3 length equals 12 residues. The CDR3 protein is CASSPPYNEQFF. CDR3 nucleotide sequence: TGTGCCAGCAGTCCCCCCTACAATGAGCAGTTCTTC.

This chain connects TRBV18 to TRBJ2-7, with TRBD1 identical over 7 bases. Germline V lookup: CDR1 KGHSH, CDR2 LQKENI. CDR3 length: 15 residues. J was trimmed by 5 bases and V by 4 bases; bases with no gene match: 11. DNA of the CDR3: TGTGCCAGCTCACTCCGGACAGGCCTCGGGGACGAGCAGTACTTC. It codes for CASSLRTGLGDEQYF.

V usage is TRBV29-1 and J usage is TRBJ1-3; TRBD1 is a possible D gene (6 bases). The V gene lost 5 bases and the J gene lost 0 bases, with 14 bases spanning the gap. Germline V gene data show CDR1 as SQVTM and CDR2 as ANQGSEA. The CDR3 is made up of 15 amino acids. DNA of the CDR3: TGCAGCGTTTGGGGGGGCGGCAACTCTGGAAACACCATATATTTT. Amino acid sequence: CSVWGGGNSGNTIYF.

This clone was found a few times. The chain has TRBV28 and TRBJ2-7; the D is unclear. From germline, CDR1 is MDHEN and CDR2 SYDVKM. The V gene lost 5 bases and the J gene lost 2 bases, with 4 bases spanning the gap. The CDR3 runs to 11 residues. CDR3 in amino acids: CASSATYEQYF. The CDR3 DNA sequence: TGTGCCAGCAGTGCCACCTACGAGCAGTACTTC. Variable domain in full (rest from reference TRBV28 and TRBJ2-7): DVKVTQSSRYLVKRTGEKVFLECVQDMDHENMFWYRQDPGLGLRLIYFSYDVKMKEKGDIPEGYSVSREKKERFSLILESASTNQTSMYLCASSATYEQYFGPGTRLTVT.

The rearrangement uses TRBV18 and TRBJ2-1; no clear D gene. The V gene lost 1 base and the J gene lost 2 bases, with 6 bases spanning the gap. CDR3 length equals 14 residues. CDR1 KGHSH and CDR2 LQKENI come from the germline V gene. In DNA form, the CDR3 reads TGTGCCAGCTCACCACGTCAGGCCTACAATGAGCAGTTCTTC. Translated, it gives CASSPRQAYNEQFF.

The chain employs TRBV18 and TRBJ1-3, with 7 positions matching TRBD1. V shed 0 bases, J shed 1 base, and the junction held 6 bases outside the gene matches. This CDR3 region has 17 residues. The germline gives CDR1 KGHSH, CDR2 LQKENI. Here the CDR3 reads CASSPPTGPASGNTIYF. The CDR3 coding sequence is TGTGCCAGCTCACCACCGACAGGGCCAGCGTCTGGAAACACCATATATTTT.

In DNA form, the CDR3 reads TGTGCCAGCAGCACGGGACAGGGGTACTACGAGCAGTACTTC. Its protein is CASSTGQGYYEQYF. The genes are TRBV13 and TRBJ2-7; 10 bases are shared with TRBD1. Per germline, CDR1 PRHDT and CDR2 FYEKMQ (reference sequence). The J segment lost 3 bases and the V segment lost 5 bases, leaving 4 bases of the junction unmatched. The CDR3 runs to 14 residues.

The V and J genes are TRBV6-5 and TRBJ1-1; the D is unclear. The CDR3 consists of 13 residues. The V end was cut by 0 bases, the J end by 3 bases, with 5 bases between. From germline, CDR1 is MNHEY and CDR2 SVGAGI. The CDR3 region has the DNA TGTGCCAGCAGTTACTCGGGTTACACTGAAGCTTTCTTT. It is translated as CASSYSGYTEAFF.

The chain couples TRBV14 to TRBJ2-2, with 7 nucleotides matching TRBD2. Germline V gene data show CDR1 as SGHDN and CDR2 as FVKESK. This CDR3 has 16 amino acids. The ends lost 3 bases at V and 3 bases at J; junction bases unmatched: 7. CDR3 nucleotides: TGTGCCAGCAGCCAGATGGGACTATCCCACACCGGGGAGCTGTTTTTT. Translation gives CASSQMGLSHTGELFF. Using reference TRBV14 and TRBJ2-2 for the parts outside the CDR3, the full variable domain is EAGVTQFPSHSVIEKGQTVTLRCDPISGHDNLYWYRRVMGKEIKFLLHFVKESKQDESGMPNNRFLAERTGGTYSTLKVQPAELEDSGVYFCASSQMGLSHTGELFFGEGSRLTVL.

The CDR3 region is CASSLDRPYEQYF. CDR3 DNA sequence: TGTGCCAGCAGCCTCGACAGGCCTTACGAGCAGTACTTC. The chain links TRBV14 to TRBJ2-7, with TRBD1 as a possible D gene (6 bases). Per germline, CDR1 SGHDN and CDR2 FVKESK. V lost 4 bases and J 4 bases, leaving 11 bases between the germline ends. The CDR3 loop spans 13 amino acids.

CDR3 sequence (DNA): TGCGCCAGCAGTCAATCGCCGGCCCGAGGACAGCCCTATCAGCCCCAGCATTTT. Its translation: CASSQSPARGQPYQPQHF. The chain joins TRBV23-1 to TRBJ1-5, with D possibly being TRBD1 (6 bases). TRBV23-1 is designated an ORF whose function remains uncertain. This CDR3 is built from 18 residues. The germline V and J ends were trimmed by 0 bases and 5 bases, with 20 bases remaining between them.

The chain has TRBV6-6 and TRBJ2-2; possible D gene TRBD2, 6 bases. Germline V gene lookup returns CDR1 MNHNY and CDR2 SVGAGI (reference sequence). The length of the CDR3 is 16 residues. Trimming took 0 bases from V and 7 from J, leaving 15 bases between them. CDR3 nucleotide sequence: TGTGCCAGCAGTTACTCGAGCGGAGGGCGGGTCGGGGAGCTGTTTTTT. Translating gives CASSYSSGGRVGELFF.